The 18 T cell receptor beta chains listed next were all sequenced from one sample in a study of blood T cell repertoires in COVID-19. Sequencing was performed with immunoSEQ multiplex PCR; in TCRdb, only in-frame clones are kept and a portion is missing. This sample has about 270,000 clones, with about nine tenths found just once. The sample taken for sequencing was PBMCs or T cells enriched from blood (not recorded which). Receptors originate from a woman aged 18 to 35 who had recovered from COVID-19.

The chain has TRBV5-4 and TRBJ2-5; weak D call: TRBD1 (6 bases). CDR3 length: 16 amino acids. Per the germline V gene, CDR1 is SGHNT and CDR2 is YYREEE (reference sequence). Trimming left V 4 bases short and J 4 bases short, with 20 bases between. As DNA, the CDR3 is TGTGCCAGCAGCAGGGGGACGGTCGTGGAGCGAGAGACCCAGTACTTC. Protein product: CASSRGTVVERETQYF.

The V and J genes are TRBV12-3 or TRBV12-4 and TRBJ2-3, with no clear D. The CDR3 sequence is 11 residues long. The ends were cut back, 4 bases at V and 8 bases at J, with 7 bases in the middle. The CDR3 sequence is CASSSGGTQYF. The CDR3 coding sequence is TGTGCCAGCAGTTCCGGTGGTACGCAGTATTTT.

The rearrangement joins TRBV28 to TRBJ2-3, with a weak D call TRBD2 (6 bases). CDR1 and CDR2 (germline): MDHEN, SYDVKM. CDR3 length equals 16 residues. Trimming cost V 6 bases and J 4 bases, with 20 bases left between them. The CDR3 region is CASRTRFSDPADTQYF. DNA of the CDR3: TGTGCCAGCAGGACTAGATTTTCGGACCCGGCAGATACGCAGTATTTT.

This chain joins TRBV7-9 and TRBJ2-6, with unresolved D. Germline V CDR1 and CDR2: SEHNR, FQNEAQ (reference sequence). Trimming cost V 5 bases and J 1 base, with 6 bases left between them. This CDR3 comprises 14 residues. CDR3 loop: CASSPSSGANVLTF. Written as DNA, the CDR3 is TGTGCCAGCAGCCCGAGTTCTGGGGCCAACGTCCTGACTTTC.

The chain links TRBV7-2 to TRBJ1-1, with D possibly TRBD1 on 5 matching bases. CDR1 and CDR2 from the germline V gene are SGHTA and FQGNSA. This CDR3 spans 13 amino acids. Trimming left V 2 bases short and J 8 bases short, with 12 bases between. The CDR3 DNA is TGTGCCAGCAGCTTAAGAACAGGACTAGAAGCTTTCTTT. Its protein is CASSLRTGLEAFF.

This clone is a singleton in its sample. The chain employs TRBV19 and TRBJ2-1; D unresolved. CDR1 is LNHDA and CDR2 is SQIVND in the germline V gene (reference sequence). With 3 bases removed from V and 3 bases from J, the gap between germline ends came to 15 bases. This CDR3 comprises 16 residues. The CDR3 loop reads CASSINRVPNYNEQFF. CDR3 DNA sequence: TGTGCCAGTAGTATTAACCGGGTACCCAACTACAATGAGCAGTTCTTC.

This chain links TRBV2 with TRBJ1-2; 10 positions agree with TRBD1. The CDR3 runs 15 residues. Germline V gene lookup returns CDR1 SNHLY and CDR2 FYNNEI. V shed 4 bases, J shed 6 bases, and the junction held 8 bases outside the gene matches. The CDR3 nucleotides are TGTGCCAGCAGTGGTGACAGGGGGCGGGCGGATGGCTACACCTTC. It encodes CASSGDRGRADGYTF.

The chain links TRBV25-1 to TRBJ2-3, with 8 positions matching TRBD2. CDR3 size: 13 residues. Trimming took 4 bases from V and 6 from J; bases not matched to a gene: 3. Germline CDR1 MGHDK, CDR2 SYGVNS. In DNA, the CDR3 is TGTGCCAGCAGTGTAGCGGGGTGGGATACGCAGTATTTT. It specifies CASSVAGWDTQYF.

The chain joins TRBV30 to TRBJ1-2; TRBD1 matches 9 bases. The V segment lost 0 bases and the J segment 3 bases; nucleotides outside the gene matches: 5. CDR3 size: 15 residues. Germline loops: CDR1 GTSNPN, CDR2 SVGIG (reference sequence). CDR3 nucleotide sequence: TGTGCCTGGAGTGTGGGACAGGGCGATCACTATGGCTACACCTTC. Residues: CAWSVGQGDHYGYTF.

This sequence joins TRBV11-2 and TRBJ1-1, with a weak D call TRBD1 (6 bases). This CDR3 has 14 amino acids. Looked up from germline, CDR1 is SGHAT and CDR2 is FQNNGV. V was clipped by 7 bases and J by 2 bases, with 14 bases between them. CDR3: CASTWGGANTEAFF. As DNA, the CDR3 is TGTGCCAGCACTTGGGGGGGGGCTAACACTGAAGCTTTCTTT.

The genes are TRBV30 and TRBJ1-5; D ambiguous. The V end lost 2 bases, the J end lost 1 base, and 9 bases lay between the germline ends. The CDR3 runs 14 residues. Germline V gene sequence: CDR1 GTSNPN, CDR2 SVGIG (reference sequence). The DNA for the CDR3 is TGTGCCTGGAGTATTGGGCTCAGCAATCAGCCCCAGCATTTT. This sequence encodes CAWSIGLSNQPQHF.

The CDR3 nucleotides read TGTGCCTGGAGTAAGAAGGGAGGGAATGAGCAGTTCTTC. Residues: CAWSKKGGNEQFF. The chain uses TRBV30 and TRBJ2-1, with 7 nucleotides matching TRBD2. V dropped 2 bases and J dropped 7; count of bases not matched to a gene: 5. The CDR3 length is 13 residues. Per germline, CDR1 GTSNPN and CDR2 SVGIG (reference sequence).

This sequence joins TRBV30 and TRBJ2-4, with 9 nucleotides matching TRBD1. The V and J ends lost 3 bases and 8 bases, in that order; junction bases with no gene match: 14. CDR3 length equals 16 residues. From germline, CDR1 is GTSNPN and CDR2 SVGIG (reference sequence). The CDR3 protein is CAWRPPTGGFRDIQYF. Here the CDR3 DNA reads TGTGCCTGGAGACCACCGACAGGGGGATTTAGAGACATTCAGTACTTC.

This chain links TRBV5-1 with TRBJ1-5; D might be TRBD1 (5 bases). Germline loops: CDR1 SGHRS, CDR2 YFSETQ. Trimming pared 6 bases from V and 3 bases from J, leaving 25 bases between. The CDR3 contains 18 residues. CDR3 residues: CASKSKPIYAGHNQPQHF. CDR3 DNA sequence: TGCGCCAGCAAGTCCAAACCCATTTATGCCGGACACAATCAGCCCCAGCATTTT. The full variable domain, completed using reference TRBV5-1 and TRBJ1-5, is KAGVTQTPRYLIKTRGQQVTLSCSPISGHRSVSWYQQTPGQGLQFLFEYFSETQRNKGNFPGRFSGRQFSNSRSEMNVSTLELGDSALYLCASKSKPIYAGHNQPQHFGDGTRLSIL.

V and J are TRBV7-9 and TRBJ1-4, with D perhaps TRBD1 (6 bases). This CDR3 contains 14 residues. The ends were cut back, 6 bases at V and 5 bases at J, with 13 bases in the middle. Germline values: CDR1 SEHNR, CDR2 FQNEAQ (reference sequence). The CDR3 DNA follows: TGTGCCAGCAGACACACAGGGCGGAATGAAAAACTGTTTTTT. The encoded protein is CASRHTGRNEKLFF.

This sequence joins TRBV3-1 (or the pseudogene TRBV3-2) and TRBJ2-1, with 9 bases that match TRBD2. The V gene end was trimmed by 0 bases and the J gene end by 4 bases; junction bases not matched to a gene: 4. The germline CDR1 and CDR2 sequences are LGHDT and YNNKEL (reference sequence). CDR3 length equals 16 residues. The CDR3 DNA is TGTGCCAGCAGCCAAGATCGGCTAGCGGGGTACAATGAGCAGTTCTTC. Protein: CASSQDRLAGYNEQFF.

The V gene is TRBV7-2, the J gene TRBJ2-5; D not resolved. In germline, CDR1 is SGHTA, CDR2 FQGNSA. V was shortened by 5 bases and J by 6 bases, with 16 bases between the two germline ends. The CDR3 has 14 residues. This chain's CDR3 is CASSTQLLEKTQYF. CDR3 DNA sequence: TGTGCCAGCAGCACCCAACTGTTAGAGAAGACCCAGTACTTC.

The V and J genes are TRBV10-3 and TRBJ1-1; 7 bases are shared with TRBD1. The CDR3 extends over 15 amino acids. Germline V gives CDR1 ENHRY, CDR2 SYGVKD. Germline trimming cut 4 bases from V and 1 base from J; bases unmatched to any gene: 6. The CDR3 is CAISVDTGENTEAFF. The CDR3 nucleotides are TGTGCCATCAGTGTAGATACAGGGGAGAACACTGAAGCTTTCTTT.